This T cell receptor (beta chain) was retrieved from a study of tumor and adjacent non-tumor tissue in lung cancer. In regard to this clonotype: A junction boundary mismatches the germline segment, possibly from a read error.

From germline, CDR1 is SGHAT and CDR2 FQDESV (reference sequence). This CDR3 contains 16 residues. The library came from three nested PCR rounds adapted from ARM-PCR protocols. TCRdb re-called the multiplex PCR reads with MiXCR, one entry per CDR3 protein. This sample has around 80,000 distinct CDR3 sequences, with 80% to 90% found just once. No cell sorting was done before RNA was extracted from the tissue. The normal lung tissue was taken more than 3 cm from the tumor edge. The sequencing sample was made of distant non-tumor lung tissue. The chain joins TRBV11-1 to TRBJ2-4; the match to TRBD2 covers 14 bases. The source is a man aged 60-69 years with non-small cell lung cancer. The DNA of the CDR3 is TGTGTCAGCAGCCAGACTAGCGGGAGGGCCGAAAACATTCAGTACTTC. Translating it yields CVSSQTSGRAENIQYF.